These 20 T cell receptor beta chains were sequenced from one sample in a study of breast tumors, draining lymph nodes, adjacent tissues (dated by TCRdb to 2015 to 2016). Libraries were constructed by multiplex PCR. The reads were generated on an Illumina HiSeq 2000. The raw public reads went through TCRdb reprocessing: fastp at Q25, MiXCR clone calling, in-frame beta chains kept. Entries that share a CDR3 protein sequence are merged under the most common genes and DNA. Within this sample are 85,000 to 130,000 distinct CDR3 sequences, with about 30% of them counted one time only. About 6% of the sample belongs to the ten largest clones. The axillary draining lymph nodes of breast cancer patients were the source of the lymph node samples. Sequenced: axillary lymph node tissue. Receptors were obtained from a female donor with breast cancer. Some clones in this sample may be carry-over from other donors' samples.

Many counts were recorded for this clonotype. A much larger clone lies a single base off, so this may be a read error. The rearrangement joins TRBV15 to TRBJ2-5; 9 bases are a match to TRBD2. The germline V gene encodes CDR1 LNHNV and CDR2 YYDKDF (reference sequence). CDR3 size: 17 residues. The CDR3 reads CATSRGQAGGYQEAQYF. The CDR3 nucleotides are TGTGCCACCAGCAGAGGACAGGCGGGGGGGTACCAAGAGGCCCAGTACTTC. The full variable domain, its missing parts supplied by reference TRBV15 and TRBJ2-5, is DAMVIQNPRYQVTQFGKPVTLSCSQTLNHNVMYWYQQKSSQAPKLLFHYYDKDFNNEADTPDNFQSRRPNTSFCFLDIRSPGLGDTAMYLCATSRGQAGGYQEAQYFGPGTRLLVL.

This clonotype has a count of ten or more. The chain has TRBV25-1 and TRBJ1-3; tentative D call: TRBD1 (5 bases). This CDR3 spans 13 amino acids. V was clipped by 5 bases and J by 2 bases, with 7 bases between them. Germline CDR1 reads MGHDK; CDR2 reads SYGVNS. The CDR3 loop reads CASSRTPGNTIYF. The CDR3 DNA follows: TGTGCCAGCAGTCGGACACCTGGAAACACCATATATTTT.

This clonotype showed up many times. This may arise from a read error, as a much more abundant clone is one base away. The CDR3 bases are TGCACTGTAGGTCTAGCGGGGATTCAACCAAGAGAGACCCAGTACTTC. Amino acids: CTVGLAGIQPRETQYF. This chain uses TRBV20-1 with TRBJ2-5; 9 bases match TRBD2. There are 16 residues in the CDR3. Germline-derived CDR1 and CDR2 are DFQATT and SNEGSKA (reference sequence).

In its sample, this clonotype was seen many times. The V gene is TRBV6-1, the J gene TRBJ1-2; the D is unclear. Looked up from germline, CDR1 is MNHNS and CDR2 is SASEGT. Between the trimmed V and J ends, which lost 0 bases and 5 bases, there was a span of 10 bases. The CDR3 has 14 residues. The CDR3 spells CASSEALDLYGYTF. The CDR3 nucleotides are TGTGCCAGCAGTGAAGCGCTCGACTTGTATGGCTACACCTTC.

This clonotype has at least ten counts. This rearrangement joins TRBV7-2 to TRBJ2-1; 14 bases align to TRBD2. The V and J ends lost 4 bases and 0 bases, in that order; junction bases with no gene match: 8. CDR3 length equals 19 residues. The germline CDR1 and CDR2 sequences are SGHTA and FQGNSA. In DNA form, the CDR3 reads TGTGCCAGCAGCTCCGGACTAGCGGGGGGCCGGAGCTCCTACAATGAGCAGTTCTTC. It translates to CASSSGLAGGRSSYNEQFF.

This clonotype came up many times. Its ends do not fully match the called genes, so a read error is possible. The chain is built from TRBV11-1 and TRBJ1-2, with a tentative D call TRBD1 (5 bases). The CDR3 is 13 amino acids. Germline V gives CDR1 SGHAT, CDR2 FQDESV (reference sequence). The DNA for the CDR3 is TGTGCCAGCAGCTTATGGGCGGGGCAGGAGACGCTCTTC. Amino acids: CASSLWAGQETLF.

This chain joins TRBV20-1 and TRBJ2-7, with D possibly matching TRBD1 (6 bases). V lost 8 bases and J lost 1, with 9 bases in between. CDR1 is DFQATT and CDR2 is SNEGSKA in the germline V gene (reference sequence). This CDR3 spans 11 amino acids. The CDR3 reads CSTGQSYEQYF. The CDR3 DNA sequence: TGCAGTACCGGACAGTCCTACGAGCAGTACTTC.

Here the CDR3 DNA reads TGTGCCAGCAGCCGAGGGGCCGATGAGCAGTTCTTC. Translated: CASSRGADEQFF. The rearrangement uses TRBV27 and TRBJ2-1; D tentatively fits TRBD1 or TRBD2 (5 bases each). This CDR3 has 12 residues. CDR1 MNHEY and CDR2 SMNVEV come from the germline V gene (reference sequence). Deletions cut 6 bases from V and 8 bases from J, with 11 bases between.

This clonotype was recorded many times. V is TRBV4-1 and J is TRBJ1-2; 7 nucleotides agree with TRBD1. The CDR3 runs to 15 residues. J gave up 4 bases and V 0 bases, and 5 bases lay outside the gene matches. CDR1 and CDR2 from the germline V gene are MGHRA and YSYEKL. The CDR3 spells CASSQDRQGIYGYTF. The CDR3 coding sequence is TGCGCCAGCAGCCAAGATCGACAGGGCATCTATGGCTACACCTTC.

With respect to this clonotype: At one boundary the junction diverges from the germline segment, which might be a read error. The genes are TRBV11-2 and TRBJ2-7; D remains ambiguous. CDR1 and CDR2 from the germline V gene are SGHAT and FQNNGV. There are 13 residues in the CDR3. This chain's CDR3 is CACSLDGPSEQYF. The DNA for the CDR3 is TGTGCCTGCAGCTTAGATGGCCCCTCCGAGCAGTACTTC.

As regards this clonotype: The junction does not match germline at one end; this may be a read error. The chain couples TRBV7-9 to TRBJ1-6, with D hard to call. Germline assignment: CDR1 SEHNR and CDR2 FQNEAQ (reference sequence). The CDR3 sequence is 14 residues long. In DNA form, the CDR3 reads TGTGCCAGCAGCGCCCACACCTACCAAGAGCCCCACCACTTT. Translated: CASSAHTYQEPHHF.

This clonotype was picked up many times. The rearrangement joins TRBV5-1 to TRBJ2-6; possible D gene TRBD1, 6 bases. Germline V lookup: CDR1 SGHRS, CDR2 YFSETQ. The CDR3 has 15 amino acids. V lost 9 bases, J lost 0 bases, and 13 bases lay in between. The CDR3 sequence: CATSDSNSGANVLTF. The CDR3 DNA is TGCGCCACCTCGGACAGTAACTCTGGGGCCAACGTCCTGACTTTC.

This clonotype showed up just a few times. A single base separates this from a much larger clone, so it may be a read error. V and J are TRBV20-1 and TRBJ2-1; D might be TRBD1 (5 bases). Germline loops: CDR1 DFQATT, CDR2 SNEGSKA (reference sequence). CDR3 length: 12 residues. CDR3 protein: CSATQGYNEPFF. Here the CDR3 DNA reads TGCAGTGCTACCCAGGGTTACAATGAGCCGTTCTTC.

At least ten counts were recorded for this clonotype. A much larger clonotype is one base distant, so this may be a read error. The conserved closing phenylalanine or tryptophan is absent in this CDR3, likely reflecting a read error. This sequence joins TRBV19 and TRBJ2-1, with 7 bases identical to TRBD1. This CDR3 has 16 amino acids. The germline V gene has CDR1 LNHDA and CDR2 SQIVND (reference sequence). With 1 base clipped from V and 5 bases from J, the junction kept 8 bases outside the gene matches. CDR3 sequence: CASSIGGTVLHNEQFS. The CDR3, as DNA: TGTGCCAGTAGTATAGGGGGGACAGTGTTACACAATGAGCAGTTCTCC.

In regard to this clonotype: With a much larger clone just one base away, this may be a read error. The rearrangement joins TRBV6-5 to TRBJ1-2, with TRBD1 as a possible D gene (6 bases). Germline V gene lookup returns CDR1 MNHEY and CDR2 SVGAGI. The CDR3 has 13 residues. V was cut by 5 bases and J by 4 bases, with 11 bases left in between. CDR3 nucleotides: TGTGCCAGCAGTCACAGGGTTCTCTATGGCTACACCTTC. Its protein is CASSHRVLYGYTF.

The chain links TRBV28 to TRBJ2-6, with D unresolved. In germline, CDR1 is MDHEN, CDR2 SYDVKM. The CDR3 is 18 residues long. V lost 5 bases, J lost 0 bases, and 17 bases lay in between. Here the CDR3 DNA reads TGTGCCAGCAGTCCCGCGGAGTACTATGGCTCTGGGGCCAACGTCCTGACTTTC. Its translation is CASSPAEYYGSGANVLTF.

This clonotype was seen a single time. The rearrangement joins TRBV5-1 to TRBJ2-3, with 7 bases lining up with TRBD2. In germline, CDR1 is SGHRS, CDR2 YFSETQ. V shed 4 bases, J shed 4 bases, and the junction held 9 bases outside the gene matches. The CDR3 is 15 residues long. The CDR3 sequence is CASSVEGGSADTQYF. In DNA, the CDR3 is TGCGCCAGCAGCGTAGAGGGCGGGAGCGCAGATACGCAGTATTTT.

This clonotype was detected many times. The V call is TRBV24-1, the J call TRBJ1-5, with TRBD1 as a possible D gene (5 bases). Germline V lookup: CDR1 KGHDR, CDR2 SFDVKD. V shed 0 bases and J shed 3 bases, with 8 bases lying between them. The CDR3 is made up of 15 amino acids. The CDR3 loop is CATSDLRGNNQPQHF. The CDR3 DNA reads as TGTGCCACCAGTGATTTGAGGGGTAACAATCAGCCCCAGCATTTT.

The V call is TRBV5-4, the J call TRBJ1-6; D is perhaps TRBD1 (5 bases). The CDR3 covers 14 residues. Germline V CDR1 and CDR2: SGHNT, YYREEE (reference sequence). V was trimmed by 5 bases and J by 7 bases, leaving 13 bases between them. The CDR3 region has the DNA TGTGCCAGCAGTTCGGGCGGGGCGAATTCACCCCTCCACTTT. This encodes CASSSGGANSPLHF.

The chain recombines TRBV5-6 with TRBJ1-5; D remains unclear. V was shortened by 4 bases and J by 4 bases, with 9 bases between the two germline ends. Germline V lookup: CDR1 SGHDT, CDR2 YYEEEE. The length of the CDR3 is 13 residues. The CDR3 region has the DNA TGTGCCAGCAGCCAGACGGAGAATCAGCCCCAGCATTTT. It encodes CASSQTENQPQHF.